Detailed here is one T cell receptor beta chain. 13 Jbeta primers and 60 Vbeta primers were used for the PCR. Measured with immunoSEQ multiplex PCR; TCRdb has only the in-frame clones, and not every one. Found here are roughly 150,000 clones, more than 65% of them singletons; the top ten hold 1% to 1.5%. These data are taken from a study of cytomegalovirus exposure and HLA in healthy donors. Germline loops: CDR1 SGHNT, CDR2 YYREEE (reference sequence). Trimming took off 2 bases at V and 2 bases at J, with 2 bases between the two ends. The CDR3 runs to 13 residues. The clonotype was recovered from a man aged 45-60 years in good health and CMV-seropositive. The chain links TRBV5-4 to TRBJ2-6, with D unresolved. Material: PBMCs. The CDR3 DNA follows: TGTGCCAGCAGCTTCGCTGGGGCCAACGTCCTGACTTTC. The encoded protein is CASSFAGANVLTF. The full variable domain, rest sourced from reference TRBV5-4 and TRBJ2-6, is ETGVTQSPTHLIKTRGQQVTLRCSSQSGHNTVSWYQQALGQGPQFIFQYYREEENGRGNFPPRFSGLQFPNYSSELNVNALELDDSALYLCASSFAGANVLTFGAGSRLTVL.